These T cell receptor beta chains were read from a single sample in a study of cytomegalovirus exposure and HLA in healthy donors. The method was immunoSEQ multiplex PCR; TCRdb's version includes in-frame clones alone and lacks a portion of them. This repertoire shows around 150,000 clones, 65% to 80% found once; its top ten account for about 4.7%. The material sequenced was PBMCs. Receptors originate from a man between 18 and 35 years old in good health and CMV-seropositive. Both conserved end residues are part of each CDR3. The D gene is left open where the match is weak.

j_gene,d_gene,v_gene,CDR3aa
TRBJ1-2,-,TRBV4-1,CASSQAGPGVYGYTF
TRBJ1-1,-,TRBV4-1,CASSQGGWDTEAFF
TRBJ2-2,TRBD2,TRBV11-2,CASSFNIAGAGTGELFF
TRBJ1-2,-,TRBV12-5,CASGSDRISNYGYTF
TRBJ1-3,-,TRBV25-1,CASSHQRAGNTIYF
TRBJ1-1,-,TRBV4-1,CASSRTQDENTEAFF
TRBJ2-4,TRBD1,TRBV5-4,CASTRDRGNIQYF
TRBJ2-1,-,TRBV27,CASRSTGSEQFF
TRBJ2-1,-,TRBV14,CASSRNSVEQFF
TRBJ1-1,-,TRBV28,CASSFGDMNTEAFF
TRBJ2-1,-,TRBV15,CATSTFSRGEQFF
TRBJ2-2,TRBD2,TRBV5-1,CASKLAGSTGELFF
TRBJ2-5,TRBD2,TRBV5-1,CASRVAGEQETQYF
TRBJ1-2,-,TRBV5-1,CASTNQGGYGYTF
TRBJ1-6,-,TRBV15,CATSRNGGWNSPLHF
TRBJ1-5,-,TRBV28,CASSPAPGVNQPQHF
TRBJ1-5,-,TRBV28,CASKDRANNQPQHF
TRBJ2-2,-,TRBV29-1,CSVEVSGEGASTGELFF
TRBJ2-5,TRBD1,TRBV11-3,CASSLRTGQETQYF
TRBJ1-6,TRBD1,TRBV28,CASSSGQGGLPYNSPLHF
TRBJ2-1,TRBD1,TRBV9,CASSDRDRGNEQFF
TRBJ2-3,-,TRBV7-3,CASSLEGLGTDTQYF
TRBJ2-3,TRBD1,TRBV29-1,CSVRQGADTQYF
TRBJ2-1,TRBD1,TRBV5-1,CASSFSGTDNSEQFF
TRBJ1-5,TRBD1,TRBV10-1,CASSAPGWYRGPNQPQHF
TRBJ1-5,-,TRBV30,CAWSLGGSSPFQPQHF
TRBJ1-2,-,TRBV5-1,CASSPRQTNYGYTF
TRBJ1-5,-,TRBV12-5,CASGLADRVSNQPQHF
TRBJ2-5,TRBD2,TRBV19,CASSPGTSGVETQYF
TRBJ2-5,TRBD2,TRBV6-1,CAILAGGVETQYF
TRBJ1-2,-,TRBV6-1,CASSAAAYGYTF
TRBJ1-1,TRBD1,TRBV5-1,CASSLDGAATGMNTEAFF
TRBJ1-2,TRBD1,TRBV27,CASSLSGQGYGYTF
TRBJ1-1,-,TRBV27,CASSPIPPGFQNTEAFF
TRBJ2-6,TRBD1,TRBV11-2,CASSLHTGVGANVLTF
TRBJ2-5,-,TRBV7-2,CASSSPGWFDQETQYF
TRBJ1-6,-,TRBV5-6,CASSLKSSYNSPLHF
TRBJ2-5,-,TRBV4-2,CASSPDLLETQYF
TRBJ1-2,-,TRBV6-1,CASSEASPQYGYTF
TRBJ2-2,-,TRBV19,CASSRDTRHTGELFF
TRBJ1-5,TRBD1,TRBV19,CASNLGGQTYQPQHF
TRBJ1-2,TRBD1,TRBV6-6,CASRLTQGGGGYTF
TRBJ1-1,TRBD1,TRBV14,CASSRPGQGNTEAFF
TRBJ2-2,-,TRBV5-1,CASSLVGLGSNTGELFF
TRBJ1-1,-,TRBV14,CASSQDRVSAEAFF
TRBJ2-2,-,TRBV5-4,CASSAGSTGELFF
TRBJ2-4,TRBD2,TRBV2,CASSDGLAGGKSIQYF
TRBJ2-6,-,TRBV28,CASSPGGRLGSGANVLTF
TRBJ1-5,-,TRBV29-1,CSVGQGMDQPQHF
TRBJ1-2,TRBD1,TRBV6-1,CASSQRTGEYVYTF
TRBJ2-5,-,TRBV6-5,CASSLEGRETQYF
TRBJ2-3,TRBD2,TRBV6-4,CASRRTSGSEDTQYF
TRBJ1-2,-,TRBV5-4,CASSLRQGRGFLGYTF